A selection of T cell receptor beta chains follows, all from one sample in a study of identical twins. In TCRdb, the 5' RACE reads were re-called with MiXCR into one record per CDR3 protein. Among about 530,000 distinct CDR3 sequences listed, 13% to 15% were seen once. This same sample was also taken into another study, of yellow fever vaccine responses in identical twins.

Source material: CD4+ T cells sorted from blood. Source of these receptors: a young woman in good health. Both conserved end residues are part of each CDR3. A D gene is named only where the DNA matches it firmly. A clone size is listed for some rows: how often the clone was seen (once, few, many), or a class if it is expanded.

v_call: TRBV6-2/TRBV6-3
j_call: TRBJ2-3
d_call: -
clone_size: -
cdr3_aa: CASSPREGLYTQYF
cdr3_nt: TGTGCCAGCAGCCCCCGTGAGGGACTTTATACGCAGTATTTT

v_call: TRBV3-1
j_call: TRBJ1-4
d_call: -
clone_size: many
cdr3_aa: CASSQYNEKLFF
cdr3_nt: TGTGCCAGCAGCCAATACAATGAAAAACTGTTTTTT

v_call: TRBV15
j_call: TRBJ2-5
d_call: -
clone_size: few
cdr3_aa: CATSRAKEATFQETQYF
cdr3_nt: TGTGCCACCAGCAGAGCTAAGGAGGCGACCTTCCAAGAGACCCAGTACTTC

v_call: TRBV3-1
j_call: TRBJ1-6
d_call: TRBD1
clone_size: -
cdr3_aa: CASSQPTGRSYNSPLHF
cdr3_nt: TGTGCCAGCAGCCAACCGACAGGGCGCTCCTATAATTCACCCCTCCACTTT

v_call: TRBV20-1
j_call: TRBJ2-1
d_call: -
clone_size: -
cdr3_aa: CSASTNPDSYNEQFF
cdr3_nt: TGCAGTGCTAGCACCAACCCGGACAGTTACAATGAGCAGTTCTTC

v_call: TRBV7-2
j_call: TRBJ2-1
d_call: -
clone_size: many
cdr3_aa: CASSFGTLSYNEQFF
cdr3_nt: TGTGCCAGCAGCTTCGGGACCCTCTCCTACAATGAGCAGTTCTTC

v_call: TRBV18
j_call: TRBJ2-3
d_call: -
clone_size: few
cdr3_aa: CASSPPRSLQAWGTDTQYF
cdr3_nt: TGTGCCAGCTCACCACCAAGATCCCTTCAGGCCTGGGGCACAGATACGCAGTATTTT

v_call: TRBV5-1
j_call: TRBJ2-1
d_call: TRBD1
clone_size: many
cdr3_aa: CASSPQGVEQFF
cdr3_nt: TGCGCCAGCAGCCCACAGGGGGTTGAGCAGTTCTTC

v_call: TRBV29-1
j_call: TRBJ2-3
d_call: TRBD2
clone_size: many
cdr3_aa: CSVEDLRGGPDTQYF
cdr3_nt: TGCAGCGTTGAAGATTTACGGGGGGGCCCAGATACGCAGTATTTT

v_call: TRBV9
j_call: TRBJ2-1
d_call: -
clone_size: -
cdr3_aa: CASSVRSTLSSYNEQFF
cdr3_nt: TGTGCCAGCAGCGTACGCAGCACCCTGAGCTCCTACAATGAGCAGTTCTTC

v_call: TRBV12-3/TRBV12-4
j_call: TRBJ2-5
d_call: -
clone_size: few
cdr3_aa: CASNTGTAGLETQYF
cdr3_nt: TGTGCCAGCAACACAGGGACTGCTGGACTAGAGACCCAGTACTTC

v_call: TRBV4-1
j_call: TRBJ2-5
d_call: TRBD1
clone_size: -
cdr3_aa: CASSQAWTGRETQYF
cdr3_nt: TGCGCCAGCAGCCAAGCCTGGACAGGGAGAGAGACCCAGTACTTC

v_call: TRBV10-3
j_call: TRBJ2-2
d_call: TRBD1
clone_size: -
cdr3_aa: CAISQTGGDTGELFF
cdr3_nt: TGTGCCATCAGCCAGACAGGGGGCGACACCGGGGAGCTGTTTTTT

v_call: TRBV5-1
j_call: TRBJ2-5
d_call: TRBD1
clone_size: few
cdr3_aa: CASHLGTGKRGETQYF
cdr3_nt: TGCGCCAGCCATCTCGGGACAGGGAAGAGGGGAGAGACCCAGTACTTC

v_call: TRBV5-1
j_call: TRBJ2-3
d_call: TRBD2
clone_size: few
cdr3_aa: CASSYLVTSGVSTSTDTQYF
cdr3_nt: TGCGCCAGCAGCTATTTAGTGACTAGCGGGGTATCAACTAGCACAGATACGCAGTATTTT

v_call: TRBV6-6
j_call: TRBJ2-7
d_call: -
clone_size: -
cdr3_aa: CASSPVASYEQYF
cdr3_nt: TGTGCCAGCAGCCCCGTGGCCTCCTACGAGCAGTACTTC

v_call: TRBV20-1
j_call: TRBJ2-3
d_call: -
clone_size: -
cdr3_aa: CSARGPYSTDTQYF
cdr3_nt: TGCAGTGCTAGAGGCCCATATAGCACAGATACGCAGTATTTT

v_call: TRBV19
j_call: TRBJ2-2
d_call: -
clone_size: few
cdr3_aa: CASSNRGELFF
cdr3_nt: TGTGCCAGTAGTAATCGCGGGGAGCTGTTTTTT

v_call: TRBV20-1
j_call: TRBJ2-7
d_call: -
clone_size: -
cdr3_aa: CSARDRALREQYF
cdr3_nt: TGCAGTGCTAGAGATAGGGCCCTTCGAGAGCAGTACTTC

v_call: TRBV5-1
j_call: TRBJ2-3
d_call: -
clone_size: few
cdr3_aa: CASSLAQGPPSDTQYF
cdr3_nt: TGCGCCAGCAGCTTGGCGCAGGGGCCCCCGTCAGATACGCAGTATTTT

v_call: TRBV18
j_call: TRBJ2-2
d_call: TRBD2
clone_size: few
cdr3_aa: CASPYQGLVTGELFF
cdr3_nt: TGTGCCAGCCCGTACCAAGGACTAGTGACCGGGGAGCTGTTTTTT

v_call: TRBV7-2
j_call: TRBJ1-5
d_call: -
clone_size: few
cdr3_aa: CASRPTGFSQPQHF
cdr3_nt: TGTGCCAGCAGGCCCACAGGGTTTAGTCAGCCCCAGCATTTT

v_call: TRBV15
j_call: TRBJ1-2
d_call: -
clone_size: few
cdr3_aa: CATSPPLGRTSPYGYTF
cdr3_nt: TGTGCCACCAGCCCCCCTCTCGGGAGGACCTCCCCCTATGGCTACACCTTC

v_call: TRBV12-3/TRBV12-4
j_call: TRBJ1-1
d_call: -
clone_size: many
cdr3_aa: CATTPGAEAFF
cdr3_nt: TGTGCCACCACCCCGGGAGCCGAAGCTTTCTTT

v_call: TRBV27
j_call: TRBJ2-5
d_call: -
clone_size: few
cdr3_aa: CASSTTGGTQYF
cdr3_nt: TGTGCCAGCAGTACGACTGGGGGGACCCAGTACTTC

v_call: TRBV12-3/TRBV12-4
j_call: TRBJ2-5
d_call: -
clone_size: -
cdr3_aa: CASSEGDTQETQYF
cdr3_nt: TGTGCCAGCAGTGAAGGGGACACCCAAGAGACCCAGTACTTC

v_call: TRBV4-1
j_call: TRBJ2-1
d_call: -
clone_size: few
cdr3_aa: CASSQDPFTRNEQFF
cdr3_nt: TGCGCCAGCAGCCAAGATCCCTTTACTAGGAATGAGCAGTTCTTC

v_call: TRBV7-2
j_call: TRBJ2-7
d_call: -
clone_size: -
cdr3_aa: CASRRTGTGYEQYF
cdr3_nt: TGTGCCAGCAGACGTACCGGGACTGGCTACGAGCAGTACTTC

v_call: TRBV15
j_call: TRBJ2-1
d_call: -
clone_size: many
cdr3_aa: CATSRDLWSSSYNEQFF
cdr3_nt: TGTGCCACCAGCAGAGATCTTTGGTCCAGCTCCTACAATGAGCAGTTCTTC

v_call: TRBV6-5
j_call: TRBJ2-1
d_call: TRBD2
clone_size: many
cdr3_aa: CASSYLRGGNEQFF
cdr3_nt: TGTGCCAGCAGTTACTTGCGGGGGGGCAATGAGCAGTTCTTC

v_call: TRBV5-1
j_call: TRBJ1-4
d_call: TRBD1
clone_size: -
cdr3_aa: CASSLAGRGLEKLFF
cdr3_nt: TGCGCCAGCAGCTTGGCAGGGAGGGGGCTTGAAAAACTGTTTTTT

v_call: TRBV6-5
j_call: TRBJ1-1
d_call: -
clone_size: -
cdr3_aa: CASSYGSAMNTEAFF
cdr3_nt: TGTGCCAGCAGTTACGGGAGCGCCATGAACACTGAAGCTTTCTTT

v_call: TRBV3-1
j_call: TRBJ2-7
d_call: -
clone_size: few
cdr3_aa: CASSPLSGSYEQYF
cdr3_nt: TGTGCCAGCAGCCCCCTAAGCGGATCCTACGAGCAGTACTTC

v_call: TRBV20-1
j_call: TRBJ2-5
d_call: -
clone_size: few
cdr3_aa: CSASASEETQYF
cdr3_nt: TGCAGTGCTAGTGCTAGCGAGGAGACCCAGTACTTC

v_call: TRBV28
j_call: TRBJ2-1
d_call: TRBD2
clone_size: few
cdr3_aa: CASSLPTGKASGRGYIEQFF
cdr3_nt: TGTGCCAGCAGTCTCCCAACGGGGAAGGCTAGCGGGAGGGGGTACATTGAGCAGTTCTTC

v_call: TRBV20-1
j_call: TRBJ1-2
d_call: -
clone_size: -
cdr3_aa: CSANDPGVDYGYTF
cdr3_nt: TGCAGTGCAAACGACCCAGGGGTGGACTATGGCTACACCTTC

v_call: TRBV12-3/TRBV12-4
j_call: TRBJ2-3
d_call: TRBD2
clone_size: few
cdr3_aa: CASSLNPSGSTDTQYF
cdr3_nt: TGTGCCAGCAGTTTAAACCCTAGCGGAAGCACAGATACGCAGTATTTT

v_call: TRBV5-1
j_call: TRBJ2-1
d_call: -
clone_size: many
cdr3_aa: CASSPWSGVDNEQFF
cdr3_nt: TGCGCCAGCAGCCCCTGGTCGGGGGTGGACAATGAGCAGTTCTTC

v_call: TRBV6-2/TRBV6-3
j_call: TRBJ2-7
d_call: -
clone_size: -
cdr3_aa: CASRMRTAITYEQYF
cdr3_nt: TGTGCCAGCAGGATGAGGACGGCAATTACCTACGAGCAGTACTTC

v_call: TRBV5-5
j_call: TRBJ2-3
d_call: -
clone_size: few
cdr3_aa: CASRVRDTQYF
cdr3_nt: TGTGCCAGCCGGGTTCGAGATACGCAGTATTTT

v_call: TRBV5-6
j_call: TRBJ1-1
d_call: -
clone_size: few
cdr3_aa: CASSLVWGEAFF
cdr3_nt: TGTGCCAGCAGCTTGGTCTGGGGTGAAGCTTTCTTT

v_call: TRBV29-1
j_call: TRBJ2-2
d_call: -
clone_size: many
cdr3_aa: CSVGAGTGELFF
cdr3_nt: TGCAGCGTTGGTGCGGGCACCGGGGAGCTGTTTTTT

v_call: TRBV12-3/TRBV12-4
j_call: TRBJ1-5
d_call: -
clone_size: few
cdr3_aa: CASSLRGAGQPQHF
cdr3_nt: TGTGCCAGCAGTTTGCGGGGGGCTGGACAGCCCCAGCATTTT

v_call: TRBV5-1
j_call: TRBJ2-1
d_call: TRBD2
clone_size: few
cdr3_aa: CASRASGNEQFF
cdr3_nt: TGCGCCAGCAGGGCTAGCGGGAATGAGCAGTTCTTC

v_call: TRBV6-5
j_call: TRBJ1-2
d_call: -
clone_size: -
cdr3_aa: CASSLVQDGYGYTF
cdr3_nt: TGTGCCAGCAGCTTAGTACAGGACGGGTATGGCTACACCTTC

v_call: TRBV11-2
j_call: TRBJ2-3
d_call: -
clone_size: many
cdr3_aa: CASRVGTDTQYF
cdr3_nt: TGTGCCAGCCGAGTTGGCACAGATACGCAGTATTTT

v_call: TRBV10-1
j_call: TRBJ2-1
d_call: -
clone_size: -
cdr3_aa: CASSDKVYNEQFF
cdr3_nt: TGCGCCAGCAGTGATAAGGTATACAATGAGCAGTTCTTC

v_call: TRBV20-1
j_call: TRBJ1-2
d_call: -
clone_size: few
cdr3_aa: CSAKVRQGYGYTF
cdr3_nt: TGCAGTGCTAAGGTCCGTCAGGGCTATGGCTACACCTTC

v_call: TRBV12-3/TRBV12-4
j_call: TRBJ2-5
d_call: -
clone_size: few
cdr3_aa: CASSFMGGLETQYF
cdr3_nt: TGTGCCAGCAGTTTCATGGGTGGGCTAGAGACCCAGTACTTC

v_call: TRBV10-3
j_call: TRBJ2-3
d_call: TRBD1
clone_size: few
cdr3_aa: CAISVSTGVSDTQYF
cdr3_nt: TGTGCCATCAGTGTCAGTACAGGGGTTTCAGATACGCAGTATTTT

v_call: TRBV2
j_call: TRBJ1-1
d_call: TRBD1
clone_size: few
cdr3_aa: CASRNRGGTEAFF
cdr3_nt: TGTGCCAGCAGGAACAGGGGTGGGACTGAAGCTTTCTTT

v_call: TRBV2
j_call: TRBJ2-5
d_call: -
clone_size: many
cdr3_aa: CASRQETQYF
cdr3_nt: TGTGCCAGCAGGCAAGAGACCCAGTACTTC

v_call: TRBV6-5
j_call: TRBJ2-2
d_call: -
clone_size: -
cdr3_aa: CASSLQTDPGELFF
cdr3_nt: TGTGCCAGCAGCTTACAAACAGACCCCGGGGAGCTGTTTTTT

v_call: TRBV29-1
j_call: TRBJ1-1
d_call: TRBD1
clone_size: -
cdr3_aa: CSVSQGGRGTEAFF
cdr3_nt: TGCAGCGTTTCCCAGGGGGGGAGAGGCACTGAAGCTTTCTTT

v_call: TRBV29-1
j_call: TRBJ2-4
d_call: TRBD2
clone_size: -
cdr3_aa: CSVEGRGGNSKNIQYF
cdr3_nt: TGCAGCGTTGAAGGGAGGGGAGGGAATTCCAAAAACATTCAGTACTTC